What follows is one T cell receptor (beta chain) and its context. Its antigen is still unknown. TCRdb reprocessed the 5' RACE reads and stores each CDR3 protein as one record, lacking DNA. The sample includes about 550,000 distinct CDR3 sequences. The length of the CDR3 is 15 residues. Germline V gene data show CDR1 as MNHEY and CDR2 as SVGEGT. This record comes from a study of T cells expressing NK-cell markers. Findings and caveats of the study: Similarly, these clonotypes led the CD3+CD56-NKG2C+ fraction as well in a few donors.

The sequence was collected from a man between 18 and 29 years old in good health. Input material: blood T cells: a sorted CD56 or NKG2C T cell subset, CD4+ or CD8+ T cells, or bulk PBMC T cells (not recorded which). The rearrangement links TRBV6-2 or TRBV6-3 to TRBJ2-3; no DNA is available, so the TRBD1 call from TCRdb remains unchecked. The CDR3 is CASSYSREADVREYF.